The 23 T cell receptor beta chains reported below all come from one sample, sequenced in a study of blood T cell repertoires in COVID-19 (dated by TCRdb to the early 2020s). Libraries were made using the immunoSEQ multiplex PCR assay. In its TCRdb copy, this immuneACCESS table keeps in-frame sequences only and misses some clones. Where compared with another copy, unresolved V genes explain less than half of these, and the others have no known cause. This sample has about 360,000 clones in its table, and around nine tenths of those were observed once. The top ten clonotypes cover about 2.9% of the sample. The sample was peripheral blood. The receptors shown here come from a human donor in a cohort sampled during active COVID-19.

CDR3 nucleotides: TGTGCCAGCAGCCAACAGGGCGTGGGGACTGAAGCTTTCTTT. Amino acids: CASSQQGVGTEAFF. The chain is built from TRBV3-1 (or the pseudogene TRBV3-2) and TRBJ1-1, with D maybe TRBD1 (5 bases). CDR1 is LGHDT, CDR2 YNNKEL, per germline (reference sequence). Trimming pared 2 bases from V and 5 bases from J, leaving 12 bases between. The CDR3 totals 14 residues.

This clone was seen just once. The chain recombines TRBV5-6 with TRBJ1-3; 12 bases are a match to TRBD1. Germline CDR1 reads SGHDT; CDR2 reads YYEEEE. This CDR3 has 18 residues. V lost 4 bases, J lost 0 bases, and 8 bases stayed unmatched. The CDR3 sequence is CASSAAGTGGFSGNTIYF. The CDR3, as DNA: TGTGCCAGCAGCGCCGCCGGGACAGGGGGCTTCTCTGGAAACACCATATATTTT. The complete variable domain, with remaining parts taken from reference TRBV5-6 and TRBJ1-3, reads DAGVTQSPTHLIKTRGQQVTLRCSPKSGHDTVSWYQQALGQGPQFIFQYYEEEERQRGNFPDRFSGHQFPNYSSELNVNALLLGDSALYLCASSAAGTGGFSGNTIYFGEGSWLTVV.

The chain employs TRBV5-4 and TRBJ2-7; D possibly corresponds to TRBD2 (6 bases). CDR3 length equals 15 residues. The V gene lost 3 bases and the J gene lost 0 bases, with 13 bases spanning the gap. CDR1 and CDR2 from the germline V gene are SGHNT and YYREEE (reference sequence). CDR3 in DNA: TGTGCCAGCAGCTACGGGACTGCTAGCTCCTACGAGCAGTACTTC. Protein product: CASSYGTASSYEQYF.

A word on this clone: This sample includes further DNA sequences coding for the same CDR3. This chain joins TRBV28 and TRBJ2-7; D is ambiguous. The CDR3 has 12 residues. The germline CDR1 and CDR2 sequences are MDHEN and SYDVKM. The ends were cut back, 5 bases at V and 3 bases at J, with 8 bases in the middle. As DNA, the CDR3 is TGTGCCAGCAGTCCGCGCGGCTACGAGCAGTACTTC. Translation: CASSPRGYEQYF.

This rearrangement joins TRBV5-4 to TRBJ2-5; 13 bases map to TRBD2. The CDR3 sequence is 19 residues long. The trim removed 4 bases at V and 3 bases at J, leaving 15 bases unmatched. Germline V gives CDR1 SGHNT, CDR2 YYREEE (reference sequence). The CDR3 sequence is CASSTPGLAGPRPKETQYF. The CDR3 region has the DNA TGTGCCAGCAGCACGCCGGGACTAGCGGGGCCGCGGCCTAAAGAGACCCAGTACTTC.

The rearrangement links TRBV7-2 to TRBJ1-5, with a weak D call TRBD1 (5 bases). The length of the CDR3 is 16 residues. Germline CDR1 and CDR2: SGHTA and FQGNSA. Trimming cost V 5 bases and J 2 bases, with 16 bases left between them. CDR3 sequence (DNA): TGTGCCAGCAGCCCCCAATCGGGGGGTGGCAATCAGCCCCAGCATTTT. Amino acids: CASSPQSGGGNQPQHF.

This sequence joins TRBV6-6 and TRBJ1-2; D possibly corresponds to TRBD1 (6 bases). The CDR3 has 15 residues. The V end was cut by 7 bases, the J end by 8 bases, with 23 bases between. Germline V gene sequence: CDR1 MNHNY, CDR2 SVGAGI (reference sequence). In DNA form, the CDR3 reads TGTGCCAGCAATCCCCCAGGGGACCGCTCGGTAGGCTACACCTTC. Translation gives CASNPPGDRSVGYTF.

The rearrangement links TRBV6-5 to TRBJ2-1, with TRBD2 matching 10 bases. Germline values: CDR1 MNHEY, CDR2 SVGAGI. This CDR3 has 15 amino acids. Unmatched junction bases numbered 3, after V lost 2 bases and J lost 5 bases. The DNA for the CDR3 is TGTGCCAGCAGTTACCTAGCGGGAGAGGACAATGAGCAGTTCTTC. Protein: CASSYLAGEDNEQFF.

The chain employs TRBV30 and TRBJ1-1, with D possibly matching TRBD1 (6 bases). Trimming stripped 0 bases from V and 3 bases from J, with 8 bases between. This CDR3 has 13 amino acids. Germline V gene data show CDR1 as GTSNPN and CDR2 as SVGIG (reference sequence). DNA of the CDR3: TGTGCCTGGAGTGTAAACAGGGACACTGAAGCTTTCTTT. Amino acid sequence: CAWSVNRDTEAFF.

The CDR3: CASSYRRDTEAFF. The CDR3 DNA is TGTGCCAGCAGTTACCGACGGGACACTGAAGCTTTCTTT. The rearrangement uses TRBV6-5 and TRBJ1-1; D is uncertain. Trimming removed 2 bases from V and 3 bases from J, with 7 bases in between. There are 13 residues in the CDR3. The germline V gene encodes CDR1 MNHEY and CDR2 SVGAGI.

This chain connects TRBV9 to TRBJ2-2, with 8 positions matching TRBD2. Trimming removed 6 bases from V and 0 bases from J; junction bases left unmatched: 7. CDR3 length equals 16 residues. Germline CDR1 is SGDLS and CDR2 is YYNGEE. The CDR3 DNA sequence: TGTGCCAGCAACATAAATAGCGGGACGAACACCGGGGAGCTGTTTTTT. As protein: CASNINSGTNTGELFF.

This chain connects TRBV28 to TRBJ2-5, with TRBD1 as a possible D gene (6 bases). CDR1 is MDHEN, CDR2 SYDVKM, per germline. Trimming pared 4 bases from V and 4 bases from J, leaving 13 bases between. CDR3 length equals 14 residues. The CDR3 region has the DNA TGTGCCAGCAGTTCCTGGACAGCAACAGAGACCCAGTACTTC. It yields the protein CASSSWTATETQYF.

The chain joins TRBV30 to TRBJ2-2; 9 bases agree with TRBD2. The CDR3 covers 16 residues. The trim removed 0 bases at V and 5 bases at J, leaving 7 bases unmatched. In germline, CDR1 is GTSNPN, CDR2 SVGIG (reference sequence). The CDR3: CAWSVGAGGSTGELFF. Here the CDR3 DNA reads TGTGCCTGGAGTGTGGGAGCGGGGGGAAGTACCGGGGAGCTGTTTTTT. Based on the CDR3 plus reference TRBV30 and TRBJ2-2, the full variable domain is SQTIHQWPATLVQPVGSPLSLECTVEGTSNPNLYWYRQAAGRGLQLLFYSVGIGQISSEVPQNLSASRPQDRQFILSSKKLLLSDSGFYLCAWSVGAGGSTGELFFGEGSRLTVL.

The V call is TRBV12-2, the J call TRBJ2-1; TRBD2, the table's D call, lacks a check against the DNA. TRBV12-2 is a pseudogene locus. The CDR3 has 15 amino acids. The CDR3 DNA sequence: TGTGCAAGTCGCGGGCGACTAGCGAGGTACAATGAGCAGTTCTTC. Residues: CASRGRLARYNEQFF.

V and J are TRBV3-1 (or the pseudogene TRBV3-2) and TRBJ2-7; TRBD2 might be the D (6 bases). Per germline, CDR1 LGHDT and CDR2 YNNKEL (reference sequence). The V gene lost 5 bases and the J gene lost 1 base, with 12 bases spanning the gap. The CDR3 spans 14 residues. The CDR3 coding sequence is TGTGCCAGCAGCTACGGAGGGGAGTCCTACGAGCAGTACTTC. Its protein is CASSYGGESYEQYF.

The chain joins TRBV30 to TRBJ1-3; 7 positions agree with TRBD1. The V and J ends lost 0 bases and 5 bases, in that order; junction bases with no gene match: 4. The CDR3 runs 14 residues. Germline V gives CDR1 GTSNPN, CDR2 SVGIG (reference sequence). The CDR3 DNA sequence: TGTGCCTGGAGTGTAGGGACAGCTAGAAACACCATATATTTT. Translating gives CAWSVGTARNTIYF.

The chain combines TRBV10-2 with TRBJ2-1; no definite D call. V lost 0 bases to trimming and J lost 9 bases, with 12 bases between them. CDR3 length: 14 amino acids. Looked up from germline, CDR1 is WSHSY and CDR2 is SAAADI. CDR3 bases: TGCGCCAGCAGTGAGTCTAAGGCGGTGGGTGAGCAGTTCTTC. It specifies CASSESKAVGEQFF.

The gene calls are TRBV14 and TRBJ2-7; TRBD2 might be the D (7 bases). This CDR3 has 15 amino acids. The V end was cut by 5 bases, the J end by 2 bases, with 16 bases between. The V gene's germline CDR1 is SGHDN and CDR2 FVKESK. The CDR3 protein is CASSSGGRGTYEQYF. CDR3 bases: TGTGCCAGCAGCTCCGGGGGGCGGGGGACCTACGAGCAGTACTTC.

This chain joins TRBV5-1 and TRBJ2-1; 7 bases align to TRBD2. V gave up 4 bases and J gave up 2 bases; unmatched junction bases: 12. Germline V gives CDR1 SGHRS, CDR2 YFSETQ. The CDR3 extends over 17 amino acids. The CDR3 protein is CASSLGGSGTAYNEQFF. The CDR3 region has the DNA TGCGCCAGCAGCCTCGGGGGGTCGGGGACCGCCTACAATGAGCAGTTCTTC.

This CDR3 is CASSLELNSPLHF. CDR3 nucleotides: TGTGCCAGCAGTTTAGAACTCAATTCACCCCTCCACTTT. V usage is TRBV12-3 or TRBV12-4 and J usage is TRBJ1-6, with D unclear. The CDR3 length is 13 residues. Trimming removed 1 base at V and 7 bases at J, with 5 bases between.

CDR3 residues: CASSHAGVYGGYTF. The CDR3 DNA reads as TGCGCCAGCAGCCACGCAGGGGTGTATGGAGGCTACACCTTC. The rearrangement links TRBV4-1 to TRBJ1-2, with D perhaps TRBD1 (6 bases). V was pared by 3 bases and J by 8 bases, with 16 bases between. The germline V gene encodes CDR1 MGHRA and CDR2 YSYEKL. CDR3 length: 14 amino acids.

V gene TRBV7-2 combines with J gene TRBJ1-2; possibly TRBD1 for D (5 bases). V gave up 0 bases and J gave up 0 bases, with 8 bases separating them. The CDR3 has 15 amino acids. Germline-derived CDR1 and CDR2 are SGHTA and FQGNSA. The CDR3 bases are TGTGCCAGCAGCTTAGCGACAGCCGCTAACTATGGCTACACCTTC. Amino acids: CASSLATAANYGYTF.

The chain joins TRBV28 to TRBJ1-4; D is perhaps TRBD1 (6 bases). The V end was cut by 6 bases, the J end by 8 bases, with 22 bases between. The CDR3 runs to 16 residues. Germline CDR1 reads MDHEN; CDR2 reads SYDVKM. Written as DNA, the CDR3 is TGTGCCAGCAGAGAGGTCGCAGGGGTCGCCTCCGAAAAACTGTTTTTT. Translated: CASREVAGVASEKLFF.